This TCR beta chain was identified during a study of T-cell reconstitution after alpha-beta-depleted transplantation in children. Molecular barcoding with unique molecular identifiers was used for the TCRbeta library. One entry per CDR3 protein results from TCRdb running MiXCR on the PCR reads. The repertoire holds a few hundred thousand distinct CDR3 sequences, 11% seen once, with 5% to 6.5% in the top ten. This sequence originates from a human donor who donated a stem cell graft to a child with acute myeloid leukemia. The sample consisted of PBMCs from the stem cell graft donor, taken from the stem cell graft.

CDR3 amino acids: CASSLRIIDTQYF. CDR3 bases: TGTGCCAGCAGTTTACGGATCATAGATACGCAGTATTTT. The chain combines TRBV12-3 or TRBV12-4 with TRBJ2-3, with no clear D. The CDR3 is made up of 13 amino acids. Trimming pared 2 bases from V and 5 bases from J, leaving 8 bases between.